These 8 T cell receptor beta chains share one sample of origin, sequenced in a study of T cells after yellow fever vaccination. One entry per CDR3 protein results from TCRdb running MiXCR on the 5' RACE reads. The sample carries 200,000 to 300,000 distinct CDR3 sequences, less than 7.5% recorded once. This specimen consisted of CD4+ T cells sorted from PBMCs, obtained on the day of the yellow fever booster vaccination. The receptors stem from a man aged 25-45 years who received the YFV17D yellow fever vaccine.

This clonotype was seen many times. The J gene is TRBJ2-3, the V gene TRBV11-2, with D perhaps TRBD2 (6 bases). V was clipped by 1 base and J by 4 bases, with 12 bases between them. CDR3 length equals 15 residues. The germline V gene has CDR1 SGHAT and CDR2 FQNNGV. In nucleotides, the CDR3 is TGTGCCAGCAGCTTAGTCCCGGGAGCGGCAGATACGCAGTATTTT. Translating gives CASSLVPGAADTQYF.

This clonotype was detected a few times. The DNA for the CDR3 is TGTGCCAGCAGCTCTCCGGGACAGGGAAATGAAAAACTGTTTTTT. It specifies CASSSPGQGNEKLFF. The J gene is TRBJ1-4, the V gene TRBV5-6; 9 bases are shared with TRBD1. Germline V CDR1 and CDR2: SGHDT, YYEEEE. The CDR3 covers 15 residues. The V and J ends lost 3 bases and 5 bases, in that order; junction bases with no gene match: 5.

The CDR3: CATDSKGETEQYF. The CDR3 coding sequence is TGTGCCACCGACTCGAAGGGAGAAACCGAGCAGTACTTC. The gene calls are TRBV15 and TRBJ2-7; maybe TRBD2 (5 bases). V shed 8 bases and J shed 6 bases, with 17 bases lying between them. Germline V gene data show CDR1 as LNHNV and CDR2 as YYDKDF (reference sequence). This CDR3 is built from 13 residues.

This clonotype was counted only a few times. The chain uses TRBV15 and TRBJ2-7; 10 positions match TRBD1. With 6 bases clipped from V and 3 bases from J, the junction kept 5 bases outside the gene matches. The CDR3 extends over 14 amino acids. Germline values: CDR1 LNHNV, CDR2 YYDKDF (reference sequence). The CDR3 DNA reads TGTGCCACCAGATCGGGACAGGGGAGCTACGAGCAGTACTTC. This sequence encodes CATRSGQGSYEQYF.

The chain recombines TRBV7-2 with TRBJ2-7; 8 nucleotides align to TRBD2. The J segment lost 8 bases and the V segment lost 5 bases, leaving 5 bases of the junction unmatched. From germline, CDR1 is SGHTA and CDR2 FQGNSA. CDR3 length: 12 residues. CDR3 coding DNA: TGTGCCAGCAGCCACGGACTAGCCCAGCAGTACTTC. It yields the protein CASSHGLAQQYF.

This clonotype was counted many times. The chain is built from TRBV11-2 and TRBJ2-4, with TRBD1 as a possible D gene (6 bases). V lost 0 bases and J 7 bases, leaving 19 bases between the germline ends. The germline V gene encodes CDR1 SGHAT and CDR2 FQNNGV. The CDR3 runs 17 residues. The CDR3 DNA sequence: TGTGCCAGCAGCTTAGAACAGGGATGGGGTAGTGTGAACATTCAGTACTTC. Translated, it gives CASSLEQGWGSVNIQYF. Supplemented by reference TRBV11-2 and TRBJ2-4, the full variable domain reads EAGVAQSPRYKIIEKRQSVAFWCNPISGHATLYWYQQILGQGPKLLIQFQNNGVVDDSQLPKDRFSAERLKGVDSTLKIQPAKLEDSAVYLCASSLEQGWGSVNIQYFGAGTRLSVL.

CDR3 sequence (DNA): TGCGCCAGCAGCCAAGCGGTGGGACTAGCGGGAGCCGGTGAGCAGTTCTTC. Its protein product is CASSQAVGLAGAGEQFF. The chain links TRBV4-3 to TRBJ2-1, with TRBD2 matching over 14 bases. Per the germline V gene, CDR1 is LGHNA and CDR2 is YSLEER. CDR3 length: 17 amino acids. The junction had 8 bases not matched to a gene; V was cut back by 1 base and J by 9 bases.

This clonotype was seen repeatedly, ten times or more. The V and J genes are TRBV7-2 and TRBJ2-7, with 11 bases lining up with TRBD2. The CDR3 contains 15 residues. Germline V lookup: CDR1 SGHTA, CDR2 FQGNSA. Losses at the gene ends were 4 bases for V and 6 bases for J; bases not matched to a gene: 8. This chain's CDR3 is CASSYDSGRVSEQYF. The CDR3 DNA sequence: TGTGCCAGCAGCTATGATAGCGGGAGGGTCAGCGAGCAGTACTTC.